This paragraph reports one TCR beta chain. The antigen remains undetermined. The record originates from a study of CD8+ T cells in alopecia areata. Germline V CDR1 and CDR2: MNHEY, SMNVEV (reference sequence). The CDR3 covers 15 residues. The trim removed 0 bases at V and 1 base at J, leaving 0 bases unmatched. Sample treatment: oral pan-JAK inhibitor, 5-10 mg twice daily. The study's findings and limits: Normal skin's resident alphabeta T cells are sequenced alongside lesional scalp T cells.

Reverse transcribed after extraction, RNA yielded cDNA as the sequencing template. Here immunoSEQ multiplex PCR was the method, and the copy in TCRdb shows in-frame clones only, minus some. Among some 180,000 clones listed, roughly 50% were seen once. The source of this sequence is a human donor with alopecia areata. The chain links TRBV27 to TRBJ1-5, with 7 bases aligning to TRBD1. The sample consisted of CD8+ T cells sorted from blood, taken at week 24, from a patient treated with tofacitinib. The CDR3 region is CASSLSGQSNQPQHF. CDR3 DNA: TGTGCCAGCAGTTTATCGGGACAGAGCAATCAGCCCCAGCATTTT.